This TCR beta chain appears in the sequencing data of a study of CD4 T cells in relation to SARS-CoV-2 and coronaviruses (dated by TCRdb to the early 2020s). The study in broad terms: In the ViraFEST assay, PBMCs were cultured with antigen for ten to eleven days, after which TCR beta CDR3s were sequenced to identify clonal expansions specific to the antigen. An HIV-1 Nef peptide pool or a no-peptide culture served as the negative reference condition. Patient-derived lymphoblastoid cell lines were used to map the HLA restriction of shared crossreactive spike epitopes. At the level of individual TCR clonotypes, the study measured memory CD4+ T cell crossreactivity between SARS-CoV-2 spike protein and common cold coronavirus spike proteins. The Adaptive Biotechnologies TCR-sequencing kit was used to sequence samples from a few pre-COVID donors and the naive versus memory experiments, while other data came from Illumina-based sequencing. For other donors in the study, expansion assays were sequenced with a different, Illumina-based TCR-beta assay.

Note on this clone: This clone's antigen is unknown. The sample holds no much larger clone one base away, and base qualities are not on file.

Library preparation used the immunoSEQ multiplex PCR assay. In the original analysis: Preprocessing removed nonproductive sequences and CDR3s not starting with C, not ending with F or W, or shorter than 7 amino acids. Antigen-specific clonotypes were called with the MANAFEST web app on the basis of expansion relative to the reference and to other culture wells. A clone was considered positive if the clone showed significant expansion compared with the reference culture in 2 of 3 replicate wells at an FDR below 0.05. Positive clones also required significant expansion versus all other tandem wells and an odds ratio above 5. CDR3 homology was quantified as pairwise Levenshtein distance, calculated with the stringdist R package after three terminal residues were trimmed from each end. TCRdb took over this immuneACCESS table, retaining in-frame rearrangements with V and J assigned. Such tables are incomplete; in checked studies, under half of the missing clones stem from an unresolved V gene, and the remainder is unexplained. V and J calls plus clone size are reproduced from that table; the DNA served to infer D and trimming. This sample gives more than 20,000 clones in total; around 80% of them show up just once. The ten largest clones capture approximately 16% of the sample.

CD4+ T cells from unexposed donors were collected before the COVID-19 pandemic (2011-2018). After about 10 days of culture, CD4+ T cells were isolated with the EasySep CD4+ T cell isolation kit. As cell numbers permitted, CD4+ T cells from unexposed donors were tested for reactivity to SARS-CoV-2 S and N and to four common cold coronavirus spike pools. Each well held 1.5 million to 2.5 million PBMCs cultured in IMDM containing roughly 5.1% human AB serum and approximately 9.6 IU/ml IL-2. Half of the culture medium was replaced with fresh IL-2-containing medium on days 3 and 7. Each peptide culture condition was generally run in triplicate replicate wells. Leukapheresis product for the unexposed donors was purchased commercially. PBMCs were isolated from leukapheresis product or whole blood by Ficoll-Paque PLUS gradient centrifugation. The PBMCs went either fresh into the expansion assay or into cryopreservation at -140 degrees C. The QIAamp Micro DNA Kit was used to extract genomic DNA from the CD4+ T cells.

Paper-wide results and their limitations: Memory CD4+ clonotypes crossrecognizing SARS-CoV-2 and at least one common cold coronavirus spike were found in 60% to 75% of donors. Pre-pandemic and post-infection samples were not both contributed by any donor, so tracing of the source of pre-existing responses was limited. Small numbers of patients and of tested TCRs were a limitation of the study. Because the crossreactivity analysis focused on spike protein, crossreactivity against other viral proteins was not assessed. Compared with monoreactive clones, crossreactive clones had significantly weaker SARS-CoV-2-driven expansion, a result consistent with antigenic imprinting.

The CDR3 holds 13 amino acids from the cysteine to the phenylalanine. The kept DNA is CDR3 alone, 39 bases in frame from the first base. From a lookup of the germline V gene (reference sequence), CDR1 and CDR2 are LGHDT and YNNKEL. The V end gives up 3 bases and the J end 3 bases, leaving 1 base in the junction not matched to a gene. The sequencing sample was made of CD4+ T cells from PBMCs, cultured in vitro. Recombination joined TRBV3-1 (or the pseudogene TRBV3-2) with TRBJ1-1, and TRBD1 aligns with 7 junction nucleotides. This TCR was sampled from a human donor in good health. The nucleotide sequence reads as follows: TGTGCCAGCAGCCAGCAGGGGGACACTGAAGCTTTCTTT. This yields the protein CASSQQGDTEAFF.